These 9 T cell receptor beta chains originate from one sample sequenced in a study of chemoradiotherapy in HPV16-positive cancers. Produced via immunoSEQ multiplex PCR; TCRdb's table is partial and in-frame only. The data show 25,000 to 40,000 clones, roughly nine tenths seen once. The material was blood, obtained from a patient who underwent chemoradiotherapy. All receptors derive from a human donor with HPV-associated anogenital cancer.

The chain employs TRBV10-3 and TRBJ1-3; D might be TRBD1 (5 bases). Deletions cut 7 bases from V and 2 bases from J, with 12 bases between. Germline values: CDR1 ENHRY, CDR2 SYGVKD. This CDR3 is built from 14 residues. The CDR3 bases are TGTGCCATCATGACGGGGGGGACTGGAAACACCATATATTTT. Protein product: CAIMTGGTGNTIYF.

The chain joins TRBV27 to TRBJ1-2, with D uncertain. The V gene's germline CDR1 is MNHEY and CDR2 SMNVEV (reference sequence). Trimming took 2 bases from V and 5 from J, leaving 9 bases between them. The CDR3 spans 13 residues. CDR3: CASSLSPVYGYTF. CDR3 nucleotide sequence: TGTGCCAGCAGTTTAAGTCCCGTGTATGGCTACACCTTC.

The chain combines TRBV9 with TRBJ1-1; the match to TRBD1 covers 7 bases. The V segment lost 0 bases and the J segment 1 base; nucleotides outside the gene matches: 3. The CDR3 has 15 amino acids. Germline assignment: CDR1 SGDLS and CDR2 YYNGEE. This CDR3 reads CASSVDGTANTEAFF. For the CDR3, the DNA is TGTGCCAGCAGCGTAGATGGGACAGCGAACACTGAAGCTTTCTTT.

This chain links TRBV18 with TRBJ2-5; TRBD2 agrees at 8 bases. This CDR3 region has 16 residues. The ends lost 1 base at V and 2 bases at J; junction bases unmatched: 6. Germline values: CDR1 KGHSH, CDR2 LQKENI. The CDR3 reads CASSPLTSDSQETQYF. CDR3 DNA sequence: TGTGCCAGCTCACCACTGACTAGCGACTCACAAGAGACCCAGTACTTC.

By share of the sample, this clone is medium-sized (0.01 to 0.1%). CDR3 coding DNA: TGTGCCTGGAGTGGATCCTCCGGGGGGGGGTACCAAGAGACCCAGTACTTC. Its translation: CAWSGSSGGGYQETQYF. This chain connects TRBV30 to TRBJ2-5, with TRBD2 identical over 8 bases. The CDR3 is 17 residues long. Losses at the gene ends were 1 base for V and 0 bases for J; bases not matched to a gene: 10. Germline V gives CDR1 GTSNPN, CDR2 SVGIG (reference sequence). Supplemented by reference TRBV30 and TRBJ2-5, the full variable domain reads SQTIHQWPATLVQPVGSPLSLECTVEGTSNPNLYWYRQAAGRGLQLLFYSVGIGQISSEVPQNLSASRPQDRQFILSSKKLLLSDSGFYLCAWSGSSGGGYQETQYFGPGTRLLVL.

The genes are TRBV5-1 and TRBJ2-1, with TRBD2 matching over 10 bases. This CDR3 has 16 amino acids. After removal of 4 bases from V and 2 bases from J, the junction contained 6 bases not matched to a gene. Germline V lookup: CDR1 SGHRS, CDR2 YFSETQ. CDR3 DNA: TGCGCCAGCAGCGCGAGCGGGAGGGCCCCCTACAATGAGCAGTTCTTC. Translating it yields CASSASGRAPYNEQFF.

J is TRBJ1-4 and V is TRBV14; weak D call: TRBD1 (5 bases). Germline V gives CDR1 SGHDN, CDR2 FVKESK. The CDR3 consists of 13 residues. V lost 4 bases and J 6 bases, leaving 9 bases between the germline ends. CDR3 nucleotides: TGTGCCAGCAGCCGAGGAGGGGATGAAAAACTGTTTTTT. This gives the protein CASSRGGDEKLFF.

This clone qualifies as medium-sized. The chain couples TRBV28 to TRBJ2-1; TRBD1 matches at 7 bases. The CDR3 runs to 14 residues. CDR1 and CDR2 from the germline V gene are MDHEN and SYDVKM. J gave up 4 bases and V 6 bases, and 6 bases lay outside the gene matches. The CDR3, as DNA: TGTGCCAGCAGCATGGGGACAGATTACAATGAGCAGTTCTTC. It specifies CASSMGTDYNEQFF. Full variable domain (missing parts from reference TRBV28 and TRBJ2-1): DVKVTQSSRYLVKRTGEKVFLECVQDMDHENMFWYRQDPGLGLRLIYFSYDVKMKEKGDIPEGYSVSREKKERFSLILESASTNQTSMYLCASSMGTDYNEQFFGPGTRLTVL.

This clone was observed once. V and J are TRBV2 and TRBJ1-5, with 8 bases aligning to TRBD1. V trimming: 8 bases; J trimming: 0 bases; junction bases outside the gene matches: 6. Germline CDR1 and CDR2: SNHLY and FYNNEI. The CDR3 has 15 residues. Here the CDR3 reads CASSWTGNSNQPQHF. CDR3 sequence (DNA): TGTGCCAGCTCCTGGACAGGGAATAGCAATCAGCCCCAGCATTTT.